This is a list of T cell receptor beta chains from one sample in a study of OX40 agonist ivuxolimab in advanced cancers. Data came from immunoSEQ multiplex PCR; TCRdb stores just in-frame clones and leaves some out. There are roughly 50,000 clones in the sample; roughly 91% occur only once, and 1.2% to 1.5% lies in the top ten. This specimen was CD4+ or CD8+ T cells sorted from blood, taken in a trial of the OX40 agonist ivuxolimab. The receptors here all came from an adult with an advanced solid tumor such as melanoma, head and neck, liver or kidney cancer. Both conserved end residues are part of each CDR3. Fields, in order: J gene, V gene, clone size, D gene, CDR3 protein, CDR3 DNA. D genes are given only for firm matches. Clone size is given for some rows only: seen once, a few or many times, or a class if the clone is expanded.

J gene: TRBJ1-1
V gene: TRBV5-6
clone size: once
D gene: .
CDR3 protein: CASSFRGGTEAFF
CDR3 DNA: TGTGCCAGCAGCTTCAGGGGCGGGACTGAAGCTTTCTTT

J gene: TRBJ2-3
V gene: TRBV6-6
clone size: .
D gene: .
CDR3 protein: CASSPRDPRADTQYF
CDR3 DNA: TGTGCCAGCAGTCCGAGGGACCCCAGGGCAGATACGCAGTATTTT

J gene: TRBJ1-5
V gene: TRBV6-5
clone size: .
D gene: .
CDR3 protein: CASSPRGLNQPQHF
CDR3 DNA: TGTGCCAGCAGCCCCAGGGGCCTAAATCAGCCCCAGCATTTT

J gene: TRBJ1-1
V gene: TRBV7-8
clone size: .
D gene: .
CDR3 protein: CASSLELQGIEAFF
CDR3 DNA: TGTGCCAGCAGCTTAGAGTTGCAGGGGATTGAAGCTTTCTTT

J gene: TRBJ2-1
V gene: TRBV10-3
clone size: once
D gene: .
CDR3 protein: CAISGGLAYNEQFF
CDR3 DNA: TGTGCCATCTCCGGGGGGCTAGCCTACAATGAGCAGTTCTTC

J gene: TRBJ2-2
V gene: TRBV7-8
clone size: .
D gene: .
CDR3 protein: CASSGRGRTGELFF
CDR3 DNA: TGTGCCAGCAGCGGGAGGGGGCGAACCGGGGAGCTGTTTTTT

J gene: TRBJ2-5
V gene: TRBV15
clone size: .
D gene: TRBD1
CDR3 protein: CATSRPTGAETQYF
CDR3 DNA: TGTGCCACCAGCAGACCGACAGGGGCCGAGACCCAGTACTTC

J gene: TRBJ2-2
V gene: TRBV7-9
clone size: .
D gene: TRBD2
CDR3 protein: CATDSGGAAGELFF
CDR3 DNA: TGTGCCACCGATAGCGGGGGGGCCGCCGGGGAGCTGTTTTTT

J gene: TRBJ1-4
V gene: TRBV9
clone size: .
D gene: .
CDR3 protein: CASSQGRTFREKLFF
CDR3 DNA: TGTGCCAGCAGCCAAGGGAGGACTTTTCGTGAAAAACTGTTTTTT

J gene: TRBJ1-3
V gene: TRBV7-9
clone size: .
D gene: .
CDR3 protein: CASRGALSSGNTIYF
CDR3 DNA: TGTGCCAGCAGGGGGGCCCTTTCCTCTGGAAACACCATATATTTT

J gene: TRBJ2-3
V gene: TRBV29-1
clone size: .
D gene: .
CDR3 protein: CSVARQSSTDTQYF
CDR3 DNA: TGCAGCGTGGCCCGACAGTCTAGCACAGATACGCAGTATTTT

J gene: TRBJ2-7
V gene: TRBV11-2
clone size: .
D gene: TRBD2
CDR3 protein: CASSLAGGPYEQYF
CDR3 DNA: TGTGCCAGCAGCCTAGCGGGGGGACCCTACGAGCAGTACTTC

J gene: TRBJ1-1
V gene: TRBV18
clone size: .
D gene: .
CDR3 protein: CASSRGGVNTEAFF
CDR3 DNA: TGTGCCAGTTCACGCGGGGGGGTGAACACTGAAGCTTTCTTT

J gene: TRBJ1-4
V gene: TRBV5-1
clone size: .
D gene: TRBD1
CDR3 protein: CASSQTGAVNEKLFF
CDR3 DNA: TGCGCCAGCAGCCAGACAGGGGCGGTCAATGAAAAACTGTTTTTT

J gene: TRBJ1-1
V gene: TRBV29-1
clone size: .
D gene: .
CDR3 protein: CSVGSEMNTEAFF
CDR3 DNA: TGCAGCGTTGGTTCAGAGATGAACACTGAAGCTTTCTTT

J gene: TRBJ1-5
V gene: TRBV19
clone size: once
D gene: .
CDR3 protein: CASSSQGSNQPQHF
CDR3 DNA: TGTGCCAGTAGTTCTCAGGGGAGCAATCAGCCCCAGCATTTT

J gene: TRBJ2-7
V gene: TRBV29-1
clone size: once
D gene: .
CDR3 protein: CSVSQVTSYEQYF
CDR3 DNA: TGCAGCGTCTCACAGGTAACCTCCTACGAGCAGTACTTC

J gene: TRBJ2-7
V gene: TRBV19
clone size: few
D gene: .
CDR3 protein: CASSTVSGLAYEQYF
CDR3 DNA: TGTGCCAGTAGTACGGTAAGCGGGTTGGCCTACGAGCAGTACTTC

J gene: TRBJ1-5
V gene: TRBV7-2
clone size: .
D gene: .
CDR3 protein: CASSLRSGSNQPQHF
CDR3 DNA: TGTGCCAGCAGCTTAAGGTCAGGGAGCAATCAGCCCCAGCATTTT

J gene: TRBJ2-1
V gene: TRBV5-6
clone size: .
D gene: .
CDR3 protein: CASSLQAEQFF
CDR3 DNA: TGTGCCAGCAGCCTCCAGGCCGAGCAGTTCTTC

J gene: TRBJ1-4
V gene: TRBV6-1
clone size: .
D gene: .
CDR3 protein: CASSEGSDSYEKLFF
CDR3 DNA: TGTGCCAGCAGTGAAGGAAGTGACTCTTACGAAAAACTGTTTTTT

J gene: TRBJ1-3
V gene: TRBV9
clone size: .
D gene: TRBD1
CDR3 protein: CASSVVGTGAGNTIYF
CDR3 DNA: TGTGCCAGCAGCGTAGTGGGGACAGGAGCTGGAAACACCATATATTTT

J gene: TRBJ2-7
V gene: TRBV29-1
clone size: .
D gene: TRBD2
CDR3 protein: CSVVAGGYEQYF
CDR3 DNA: TGCAGCGTTGTCGCGGGAGGGTACGAGCAGTACTTC

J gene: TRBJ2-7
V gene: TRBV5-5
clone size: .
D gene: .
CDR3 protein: CASSWGLDASVYEQYF
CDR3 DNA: TGTGCCAGCAGCTGGGGTTTGGATGCCAGCGTATACGAGCAGTACTTC

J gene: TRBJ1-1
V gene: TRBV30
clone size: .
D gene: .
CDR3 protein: CAWIGWGHEIEAFF
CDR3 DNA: TGTGCCTGGATTGGATGGGGACATGAAATCGAAGCTTTCTTT

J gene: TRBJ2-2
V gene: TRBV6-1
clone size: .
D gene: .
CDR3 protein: CASSRNTGELFF
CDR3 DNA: TGTGCCAGCTCACGAAACACCGGGGAGCTGTTTTTT

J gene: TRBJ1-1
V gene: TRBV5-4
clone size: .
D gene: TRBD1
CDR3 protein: CASKGAGNTEAFF
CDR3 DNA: TGTGCCAGCAAGGGGGCGGGGAACACTGAAGCTTTCTTT

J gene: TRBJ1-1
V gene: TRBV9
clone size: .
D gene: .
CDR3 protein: CASSVLQNTEAFF
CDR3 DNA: TGTGCCAGCAGCGTATTGCAGAACACTGAAGCTTTCTTT

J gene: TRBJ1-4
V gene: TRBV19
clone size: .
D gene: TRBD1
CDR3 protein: CASSFGTGVRSNEKLFF
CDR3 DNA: TGTGCCAGTTCTTTCGGGACAGGGGTGAGGTCTAATGAAAAACTGTTTTTT

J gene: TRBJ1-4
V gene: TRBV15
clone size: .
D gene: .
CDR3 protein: CATSRDGGGGNEKLFF
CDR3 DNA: TGTGCCACCAGCAGAGATGGCGGGGGAGGGAATGAAAAACTGTTTTTT

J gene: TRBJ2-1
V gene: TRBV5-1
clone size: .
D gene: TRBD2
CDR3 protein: CASSVTSGSNEQFF
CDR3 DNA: TGCGCCAGCAGCGTGACTAGCGGGAGCAATGAGCAGTTCTTC

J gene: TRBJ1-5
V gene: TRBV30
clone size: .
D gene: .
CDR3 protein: CAWSGVGYSNQPQHF
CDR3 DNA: TGTGCCTGGAGTGGGGTGGGTTATAGCAATCAGCCCCAGCATTTT

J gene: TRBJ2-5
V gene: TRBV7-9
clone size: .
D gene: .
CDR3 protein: CASSPGSLRTQYF
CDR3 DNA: TGTGCCAGCAGCCCAGGGTCACTCCGGACCCAGTACTTC

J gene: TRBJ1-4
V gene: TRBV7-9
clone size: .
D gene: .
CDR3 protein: CASSSSSEKLFF
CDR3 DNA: TGTGCCAGCAGCTCAAGTTCCGAAAAACTGTTTTTT

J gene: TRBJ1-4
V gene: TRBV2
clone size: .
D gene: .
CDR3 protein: CASSAGDWANEKLFF
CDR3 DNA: TGTGCCAGCAGTGCCGGGGATTGGGCTAATGAAAAACTGTTTTTT

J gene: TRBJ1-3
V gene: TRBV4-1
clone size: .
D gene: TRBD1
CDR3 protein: CASSQEPRRGVNTIYF
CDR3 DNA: TGCGCCAGCAGCCAAGAACCTCGCAGGGGGGTAAACACCATATATTTT

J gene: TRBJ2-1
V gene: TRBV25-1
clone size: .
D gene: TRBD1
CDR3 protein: CASSAGQGYNEQFF
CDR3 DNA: TGTGCCAGCAGTGCGGGACAGGGATACAATGAGCAGTTCTTC

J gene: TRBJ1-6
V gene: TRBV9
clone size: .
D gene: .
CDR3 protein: CASSVDGQRNSPLHF
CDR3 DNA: TGTGCCAGCAGCGTCGACGGACAGCGTAATTCACCCCTCCACTTT

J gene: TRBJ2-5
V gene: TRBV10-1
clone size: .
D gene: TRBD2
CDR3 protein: CASSPGTSGGQETQYF
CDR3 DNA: TGCGCCAGCAGCCCCGGGACTAGCGGGGGGCAAGAGACCCAGTACTTC

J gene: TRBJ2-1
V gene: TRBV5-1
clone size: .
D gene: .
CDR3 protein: CASSPGTATYNEQFF
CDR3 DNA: TGCGCCAGCAGCCCTGGGACGGCTACCTACAATGAGCAGTTCTTC

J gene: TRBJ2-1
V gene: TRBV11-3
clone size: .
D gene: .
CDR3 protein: CASSLDGGRPAEQFF
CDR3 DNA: TGTGCCAGCAGCTTAGATGGCGGGCGACCGGCTGAGCAGTTCTTC

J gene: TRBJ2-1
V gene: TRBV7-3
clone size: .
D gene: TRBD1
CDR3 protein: CASSSRTGGNNEQFF
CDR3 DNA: TGTGCCAGCAGCTCCCGGACAGGGGGCAACAATGAGCAGTTCTTC

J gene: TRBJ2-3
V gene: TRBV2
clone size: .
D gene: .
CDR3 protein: CASSSQGQPYTDTQYF
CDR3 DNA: TGTGCCAGCAGCTCACAGGGACAACCCTACACAGATACGCAGTATTTT

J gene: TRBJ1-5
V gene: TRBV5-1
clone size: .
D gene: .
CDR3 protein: CASSFGGAGSNQPQHF
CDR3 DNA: TGCGCCAGCAGCTTTGGGGGGGCTGGGAGCAATCAGCCCCAGCATTTT

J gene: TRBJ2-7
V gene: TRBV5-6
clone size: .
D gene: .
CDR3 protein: CASSLYQGTSYEQYF
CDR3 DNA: TGTGCCAGCAGCTTGTACCAGGGAACCTCCTACGAGCAGTACTTC

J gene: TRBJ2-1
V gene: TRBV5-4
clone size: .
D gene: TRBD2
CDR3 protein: CASSLSRGGSYNEQFF
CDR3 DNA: TGTGCCAGCAGCTTGTCACGGGGGGGCTCCTACAATGAGCAGTTCTTC